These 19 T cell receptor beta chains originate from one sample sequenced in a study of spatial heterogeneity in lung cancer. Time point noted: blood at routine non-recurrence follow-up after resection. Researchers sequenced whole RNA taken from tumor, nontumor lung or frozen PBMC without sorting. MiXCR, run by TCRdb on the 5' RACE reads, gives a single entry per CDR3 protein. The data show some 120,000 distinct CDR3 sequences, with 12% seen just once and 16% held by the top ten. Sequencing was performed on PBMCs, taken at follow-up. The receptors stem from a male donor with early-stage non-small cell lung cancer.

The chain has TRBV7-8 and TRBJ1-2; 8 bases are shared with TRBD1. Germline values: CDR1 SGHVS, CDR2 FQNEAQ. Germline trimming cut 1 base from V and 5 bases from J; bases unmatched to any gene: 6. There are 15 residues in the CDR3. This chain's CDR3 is CASSLVQGAKYGYTF. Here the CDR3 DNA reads TGTGCCAGCAGCTTAGTCCAGGGGGCGAAGTATGGCTACACCTTC.

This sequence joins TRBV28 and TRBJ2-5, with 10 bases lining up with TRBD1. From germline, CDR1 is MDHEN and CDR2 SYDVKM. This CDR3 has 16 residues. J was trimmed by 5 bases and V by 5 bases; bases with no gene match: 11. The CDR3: CASSDTGTGESETQYF. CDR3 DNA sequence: TGTGCCAGCAGTGATACCGGGACAGGGGAAAGTGAGACCCAGTACTTC.

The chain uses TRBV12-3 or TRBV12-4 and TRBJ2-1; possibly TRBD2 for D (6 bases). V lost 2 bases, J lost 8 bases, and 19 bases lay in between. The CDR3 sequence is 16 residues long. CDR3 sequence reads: CASSLKSGGSRDEQFF. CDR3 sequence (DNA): TGTGCCAGCAGTTTAAAATCCGGGGGTAGTCGCGATGAGCAGTTCTTC.

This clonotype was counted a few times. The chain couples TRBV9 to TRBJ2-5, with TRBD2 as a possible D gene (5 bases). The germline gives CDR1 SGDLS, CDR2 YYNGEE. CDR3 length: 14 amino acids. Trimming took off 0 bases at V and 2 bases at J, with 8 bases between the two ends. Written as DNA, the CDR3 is TGTGCCAGCAGCGTAGTAGGCGGGCAAGAGACCCAGTACTTC. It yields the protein CASSVVGGQETQYF.

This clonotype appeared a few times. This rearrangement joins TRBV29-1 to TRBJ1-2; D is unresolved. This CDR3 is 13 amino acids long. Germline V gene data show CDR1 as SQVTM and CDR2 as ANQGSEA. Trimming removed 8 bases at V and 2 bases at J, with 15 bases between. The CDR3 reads CSPLGGWNYGYTF. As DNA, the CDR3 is TGCAGCCCCCTGGGTGGTTGGAACTATGGCTACACCTTC. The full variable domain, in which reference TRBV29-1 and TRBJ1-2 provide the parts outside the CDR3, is SAVISQKPSRDICQRGTSLTIQCQVDSQVTMMFWYRQQPGQSLTLIATANQGSEATYESGFVIDKFPISRPNLTFSTLTVSNMSPEDSSIYLCSPLGGWNYGYTFGSGTRLTVV.

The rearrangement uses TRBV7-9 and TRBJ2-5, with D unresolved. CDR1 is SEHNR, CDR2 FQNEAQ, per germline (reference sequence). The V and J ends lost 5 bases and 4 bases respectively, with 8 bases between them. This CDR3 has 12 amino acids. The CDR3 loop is CASSPWSETQYF. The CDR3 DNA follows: TGTGCCAGCAGCCCCTGGTCAGAGACCCAGTACTTC. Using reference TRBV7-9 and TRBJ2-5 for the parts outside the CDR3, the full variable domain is DTGVSQNPRHKITKRGQNVTFRCDPISEHNRLYWYRQTLGQGPEFLTYFQNEAQLEKSRLLSDRFSAERPKGSFSTLEIQRTEQGDSAMYLCASSPWSETQYFGPGTRLLVL.

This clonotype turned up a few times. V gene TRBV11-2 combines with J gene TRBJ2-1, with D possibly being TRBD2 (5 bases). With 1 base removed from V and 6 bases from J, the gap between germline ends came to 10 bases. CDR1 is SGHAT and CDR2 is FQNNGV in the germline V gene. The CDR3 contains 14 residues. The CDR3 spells CASSLGRQSNEQFF. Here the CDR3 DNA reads TGTGCCAGCAGCTTAGGGAGGCAGAGCAATGAGCAGTTCTTC.

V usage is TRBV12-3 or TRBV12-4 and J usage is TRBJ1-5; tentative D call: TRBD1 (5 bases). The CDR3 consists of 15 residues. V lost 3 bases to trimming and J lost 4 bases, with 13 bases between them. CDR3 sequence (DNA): TGTGCCAGCAGTTTTGGGCAGGGTAATAATCAGCCCCAGCATTTT. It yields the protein CASSFGQGNNQPQHF.

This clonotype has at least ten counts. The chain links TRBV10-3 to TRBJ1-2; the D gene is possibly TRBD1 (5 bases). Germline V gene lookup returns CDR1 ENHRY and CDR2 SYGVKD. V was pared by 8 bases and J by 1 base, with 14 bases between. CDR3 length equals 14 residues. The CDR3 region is CAIPRRDLNYGYTF. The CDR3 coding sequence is TGTGCCATCCCGCGGAGGGACCTTAACTATGGCTACACCTTC.

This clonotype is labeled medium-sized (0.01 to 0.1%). CDR3 bases: TGCAGCGTTGCCGGGACAGCTCAAGAGACCCAGTACTTC. This encodes CSVAGTAQETQYF. V usage is TRBV29-1 and J usage is TRBJ2-5, with 7 bases that match TRBD1. V lost 4 bases to trimming and J lost 2 bases; unmatched junction nucleotides: 4. This CDR3 has 13 amino acids. The V gene's germline CDR1 is SQVTM and CDR2 ANQGSEA. Together with reference TRBV29-1 and TRBJ2-5, the CDR3 gives the full variable domain: SAVISQKPSRDICQRGTSLTIQCQVDSQVTMMFWYRQQPGQSLTLIATANQGSEATYESGFVIDKFPISRPNLTFSTLTVSNMSPEDSSIYLCSVAGTAQETQYFGPGTRLLVL.

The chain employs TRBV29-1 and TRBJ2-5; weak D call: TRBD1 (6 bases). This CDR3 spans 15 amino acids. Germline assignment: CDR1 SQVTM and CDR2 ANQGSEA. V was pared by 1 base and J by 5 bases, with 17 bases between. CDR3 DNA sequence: TGCAGCGTTGAAGCTGGGATAGGGGGTCTCGAGACCCAGTACTTC. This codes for CSVEAGIGGLETQYF.

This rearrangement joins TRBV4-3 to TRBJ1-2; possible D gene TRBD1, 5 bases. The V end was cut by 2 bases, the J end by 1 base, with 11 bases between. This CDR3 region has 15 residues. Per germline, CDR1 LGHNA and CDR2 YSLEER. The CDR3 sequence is CASSQSKGRNYGYTF. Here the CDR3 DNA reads TGCGCCAGCAGCCAAAGTAAGGGGCGTAACTATGGCTACACCTTC.

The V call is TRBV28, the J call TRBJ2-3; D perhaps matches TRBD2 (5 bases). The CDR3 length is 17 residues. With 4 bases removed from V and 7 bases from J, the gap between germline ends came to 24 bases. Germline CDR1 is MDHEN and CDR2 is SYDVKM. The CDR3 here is CASSSTADRTPHNTQYF. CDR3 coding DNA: TGTGCCAGCAGTTCGACCGCAGACCGGACTCCCCACAATACGCAGTATTTT.

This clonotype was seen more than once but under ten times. CDR3 loop: CSVPGTVGEQYF. The CDR3 DNA reads TGCAGTGTCCCGGGGACAGTGGGCGAGCAGTACTTC. V usage is TRBV20-1 and J usage is TRBJ2-7; 7 nucleotides agree with TRBD1. CDR3 length equals 12 residues. V lost 7 bases to trimming and J lost 6 bases; unmatched junction nucleotides: 9. Germline V gives CDR1 DFQATT, CDR2 SNEGSKA (reference sequence).

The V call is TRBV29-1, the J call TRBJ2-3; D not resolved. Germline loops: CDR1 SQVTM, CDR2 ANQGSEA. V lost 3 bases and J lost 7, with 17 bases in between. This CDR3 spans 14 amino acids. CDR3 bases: TGCAGCGTTGAGATCCGGGCCCCGAGGAATACGCAGTATTTT. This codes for CSVEIRAPRNTQYF.

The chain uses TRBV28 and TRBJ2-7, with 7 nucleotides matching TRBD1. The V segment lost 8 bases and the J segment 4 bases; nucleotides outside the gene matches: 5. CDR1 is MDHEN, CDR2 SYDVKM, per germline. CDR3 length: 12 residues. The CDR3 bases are TGTGCCAGCGAGGGACAGTCGTACGAGCAGTACTTC. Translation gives CASEGQSYEQYF.

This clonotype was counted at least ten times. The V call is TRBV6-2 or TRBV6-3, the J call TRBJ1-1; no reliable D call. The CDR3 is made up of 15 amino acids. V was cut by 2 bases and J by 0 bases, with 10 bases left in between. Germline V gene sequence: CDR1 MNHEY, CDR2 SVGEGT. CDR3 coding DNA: TGTGCCAGCAGTTACCCGACGGTCATGAACACTGAAGCTTTCTTT. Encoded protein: CASSYPTVMNTEAFF.

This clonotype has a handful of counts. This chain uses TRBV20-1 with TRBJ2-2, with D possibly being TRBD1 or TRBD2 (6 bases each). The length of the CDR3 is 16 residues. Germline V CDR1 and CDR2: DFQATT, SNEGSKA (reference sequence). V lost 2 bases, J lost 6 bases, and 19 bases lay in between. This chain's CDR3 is CSARTGVGGQAGELFF. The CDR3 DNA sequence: TGCAGTGCTAGAACAGGCGTGGGGGGCCAAGCCGGGGAGCTGTTTTTT.

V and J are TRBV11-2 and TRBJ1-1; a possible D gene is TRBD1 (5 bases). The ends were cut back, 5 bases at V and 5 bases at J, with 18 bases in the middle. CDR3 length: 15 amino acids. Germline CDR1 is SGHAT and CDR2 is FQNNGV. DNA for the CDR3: TGTGCCAGCAGCCTCCCCTTTCAGGGAAGGACTGAAGCTTTCTTT. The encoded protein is CASSLPFQGRTEAFF.